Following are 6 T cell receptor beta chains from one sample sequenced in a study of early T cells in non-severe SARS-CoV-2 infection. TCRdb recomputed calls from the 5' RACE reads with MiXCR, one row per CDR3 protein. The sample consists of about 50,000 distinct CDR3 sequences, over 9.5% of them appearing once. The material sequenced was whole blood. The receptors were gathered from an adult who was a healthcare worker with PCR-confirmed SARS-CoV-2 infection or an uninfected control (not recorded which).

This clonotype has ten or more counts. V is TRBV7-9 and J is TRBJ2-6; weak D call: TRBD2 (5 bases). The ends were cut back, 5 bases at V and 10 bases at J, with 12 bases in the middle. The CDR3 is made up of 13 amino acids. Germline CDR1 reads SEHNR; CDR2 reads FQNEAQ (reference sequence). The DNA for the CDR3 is TGTGCCAGCAGCCCTTCGGGAACAAACGTCCTGACTTTC. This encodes CASSPSGTNVLTF.

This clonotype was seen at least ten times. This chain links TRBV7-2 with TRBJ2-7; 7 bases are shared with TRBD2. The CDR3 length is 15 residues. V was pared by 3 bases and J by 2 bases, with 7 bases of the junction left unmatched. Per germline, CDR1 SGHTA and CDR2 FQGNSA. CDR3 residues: CASSFLADITYEQYF. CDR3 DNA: TGTGCCAGCAGCTTTCTAGCGGATATTACCTACGAGCAGTACTTC.

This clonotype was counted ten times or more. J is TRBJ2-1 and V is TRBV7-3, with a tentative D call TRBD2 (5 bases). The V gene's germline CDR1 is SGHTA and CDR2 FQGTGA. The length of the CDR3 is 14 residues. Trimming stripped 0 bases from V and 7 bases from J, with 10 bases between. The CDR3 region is CASSLTSAGNEQFF. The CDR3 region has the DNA TGTGCCAGCAGCTTAACTAGTGCGGGTAATGAGCAGTTCTTC.

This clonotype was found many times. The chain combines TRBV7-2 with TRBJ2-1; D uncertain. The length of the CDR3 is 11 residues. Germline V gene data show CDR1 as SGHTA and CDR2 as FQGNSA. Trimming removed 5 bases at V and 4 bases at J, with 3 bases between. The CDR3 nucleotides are TGTGCCAGCAGCGCTTACAATGAGCAGTTCTTC. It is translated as CASSAYNEQFF.

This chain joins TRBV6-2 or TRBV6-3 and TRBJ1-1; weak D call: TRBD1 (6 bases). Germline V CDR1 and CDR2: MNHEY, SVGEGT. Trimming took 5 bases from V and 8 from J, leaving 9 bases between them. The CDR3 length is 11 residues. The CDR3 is CASSETGEAFF. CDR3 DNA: TGTGCCAGCAGTGAAACAGGGGAAGCTTTCTTT.

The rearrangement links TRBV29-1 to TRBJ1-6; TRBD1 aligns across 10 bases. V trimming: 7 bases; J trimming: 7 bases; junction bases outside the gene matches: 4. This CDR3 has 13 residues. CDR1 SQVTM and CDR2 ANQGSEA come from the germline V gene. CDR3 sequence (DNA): TGCAGCGCCCAGACAGGGGGCAATTCACCCCTCCACTTT. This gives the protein CSAQTGGNSPLHF.